A selection of T cell receptor beta chains follows, all from one sample in a study of CXCR3 chemokines and chemotherapy response in bladder cancer. Using its own MiXCR run on the PCR reads, TCRdb lists one record per CDR3 protein. The data contain 8,000 or so distinct CDR3 sequences, approximately 12% of them seen just once; the ten biggest clones take up about 16%. Collection took place from a patient whose treatment included neoadjuvant chemotherapy. These receptors were obtained from a human donor with bladder cancer that responded to neoadjuvant chemotherapy. CDR3s include the opening cysteine and the closing phenylalanine or tryptophan. D genes are given only for firm matches. Some rows have no size entry. The others give once, few or many, or a class for an expanded clone.

D gene	V gene	clone size	J gene	CDR3 protein	CDR3 DNA
TRBD1	TRBV12-3/TRBV12-4	.	TRBJ2-3	CASSPRGTGYTDTQYF	TGTGCCAGCAGCCCTCGAGGGACAGGGTACACAGATACGCAGTATTTT
TRBD1	TRBV18	many	TRBJ1-6	CASSPTGVSQSPLHF	TGTGCCAGCTCACCGACAGGGGTGAGTCAGTCACCCCTCCACTTT
TRBD1	TRBV5-6	large	TRBJ1-6	CASRGEGAGSPLHF	TGTGCCAGCAGGGGTGAGGGGGCTGGTTCACCCCTCCACTTT
.	TRBV7-4	.	TRBJ1-5	CASSLSGNQPQHF	TGTGCCAGCAGCTTGAGTGGCAATCAGCCCCAGCATTTT
.	TRBV6-5	.	TRBJ2-2	CASSYSWGELFF	TGTGCCAGCAGTTACTCATGGGGGGAGCTGTTTTTT
TRBD1	TRBV6-5	many	TRBJ2-7	CASSNRGWGEQYF	TGTGCCAGCAGTAACAGGGGTTGGGGCGAGCAGTACTTC
.	TRBV7-9	medium-sized	TRBJ1-2	CASSLPTVYGYTF	TGTGCCAGCAGCTTACCGACAGTCTATGGCTACACCTTC
.	TRBV19	many	TRBJ2-7	CASRSTGKGTLGEQYF	TGTGCCAGTAGATCGACCGGGAAGGGAACCCTAGGCGAGCAGTACTTC
TRBD1	TRBV5-6	medium-sized	TRBJ1-1	CASSSGTGMATEAFF	TGTGCCAGCAGTAGCGGGACAGGGATGGCCACTGAAGCTTTCTTT
TRBD1	TRBV7-9	few	TRBJ2-7	CASSWGTGGSYEQYF	TGTGCCAGCAGCTGGGGGACAGGGGGCTCCTACGAGCAGTACTTC
.	TRBV10-3	medium-sized	TRBJ2-1	CAISVAASYNEQFF	TGTGCCATCAGTGTGGCAGCATCCTACAATGAGCAGTTCTTC
.	TRBV5-6	few	TRBJ1-2	CASSGLGTQNYGYTF	TGTGCCAGCAGCGGATTGGGGACACAAAACTATGGCTACACCTTC
.	TRBV30	many	TRBJ2-3	CAWRLADTQYF	TGTGCCTGGCGACTAGCAGATACGCAGTATTTT
.	TRBV30	.	TRBJ1-5	CAWRAGSYSNQPQHF	TGTGCCTGGAGGGCCGGGTCCTATAGCAATCAGCCCCAGCATTTT
TRBD1	TRBV7-2	many	TRBJ2-4	CASSLAGDRENIQYF	TGTGCCAGCAGCTTAGCGGGGGACAGGGAAAACATTCAGTACTTC
.	TRBV11-2	.	TRBJ2-7	CASSGIYEQYF	TGTGCCAGCAGCGGGATCTACGAGCAGTACTTC
TRBD1	TRBV6-6	medium-sized	TRBJ1-2	CASSYPGQGNGYTF	TGTGCCAGCAGTTACCCCGGACAGGGTAATGGCTACACCTTC
.	TRBV12-3/TRBV12-4	.	TRBJ1-4	CASSQGRANEKLFF	TGTGCCAGCAGTCAGGGGAGGGCTAATGAAAAACTGTTTTTT
TRBD1	TRBV12-3/TRBV12-4	many	TRBJ1-3	CASSRTGEPTFSGNTIYF	TGTGCCAGCAGCCGGACAGGGGAACCAACCTTCTCTGGAAACACCATATATTTT
.	TRBV6-5	many	TRBJ1-1	CASSTRTVTWRTEAFF	TGTGCCAGCAGTACCCGGACAGTTACCTGGAGGACTGAAGCTTTCTTT
.	TRBV6-1	medium-sized	TRBJ1-2	CASSELARGYTF	TGTGCCAGCAGTGAATTAGCAAGGGGCTACACCTTC
TRBD2	TRBV19	medium-sized	TRBJ2-4	CASSIALAGGLNIQYF	TGTGCCAGTAGTATAGCGCTAGCGGGGGGGCTGAACATTCAGTACTTC
.	TRBV6-1	many	TRBJ2-7	CASSEAGRVGEQYF	TGTGCCAGCAGTGAAGCCGGCAGGGTGGGTGAGCAGTACTTC
TRBD1	TRBV6-2/TRBV6-3	many	TRBJ1-5	CASRPGGGVQPQHF	TGTGCCAGCAGACCAGGGGGTGGAGTGCAGCCCCAGCATTTT
.	TRBV7-9	medium-sized	TRBJ2-2	CASSLALQGGELFF	TGTGCCAGCAGCTTGGCTCTCCAGGGCGGGGAGCTGTTTTTT
TRBD1	TRBV6-5	many	TRBJ1-6	CASSRSTGLSSPLHF	TGTGCCAGCAGTCGGTCGACAGGGTTGAGTTCACCCCTCCACTTT
.	TRBV27	.	TRBJ1-6	CASSFGLSDNSPLHF	TGTGCCAGCAGTTTCGGACTTTCGGATAATTCACCCCTCCACTTT
.	TRBV7-9	few	TRBJ2-5	CASSGAPETQYF	TGTGCCAGCAGTGGGGCGCCAGAGACCCAGTACTTC
.	TRBV27	.	TRBJ1-2	CASSFQANYGYTF	TGTGCCAGCAGTTTCCAGGCTAACTATGGCTACACCTTC
TRBD1	TRBV18	medium-sized	TRBJ1-1	CASSPERQGPTEAFF	TGTGCCAGCTCACCAGAGAGACAGGGACCCACTGAAGCTTTCTTT
TRBD1	TRBV12-3/TRBV12-4	many	TRBJ1-1	CASSPGQGTTEAFF	TGTGCCAGCAGTCCGGGACAGGGGACCACTGAAGCTTTCTTT
.	TRBV9	many	TRBJ1-2	CASSAHGPNYGYTF	TGTGCCAGCAGCGCTCATGGGCCCAACTATGGCTACACCTTC
.	TRBV27	few	TRBJ1-5	CASSFEGNSNQPQHF	TGTGCCAGCAGTTTTGAGGGTAACTCAAATCAGCCCCAGCATTTT
.	TRBV27	many	TRBJ2-7	CASSLTGTYEQYF	TGTGCCAGCAGTTTGACGGGTACCTACGAGCAGTACTTC
.	TRBV18	medium-sized	TRBJ1-1	CASSPGSLTVNTEAFF	TGTGCCAGCTCACCAGGATCCCTGACAGTGAACACTGAAGCTTTCTTT
TRBD1	TRBV5-5	medium-sized	TRBJ1-5	CASSLQKGAAQPQHF	TGTGCCAGCAGCTTGCAAAAGGGGGCGGCTCAGCCCCAGCATTTT
TRBD1	TRBV27	.	TRBJ1-2	CASRTGWRYTF	TGTGCCAGTCGGACAGGGTGGCGCTACACCTTC
.	TRBV5-4	few	TRBJ1-4	CASSSNRGGNEKLFF	TGTGCCAGCAGCTCAAATCGAGGGGGGAATGAAAAACTGTTTTTT
.	TRBV19	many	TRBJ2-5	CASSRAETQYF	TGTGCCAGTAGCCGAGCAGAGACCCAGTACTTC
.	TRBV18	many	TRBJ2-3	CASSPHRGDTQYF	TGTGCCAGCTCACCTCACCGCGGAGATACGCAGTATTTT
.	TRBV29-1	many	TRBJ2-3	CSVDFGKDADTQYF	TGCAGCGTTGACTTTGGGAAAGACGCAGATACGCAGTATTTT
.	TRBV7-9	large	TRBJ1-1	CASSRVFENTEAFF	TGTGCCAGCAGCCGGGTTTTTGAGAACACTGAAGCTTTCTTT
.	TRBV6-5	medium-sized	TRBJ1-1	CASSYSGMNTEAFF	TGTGCCAGCAGTTACTCGGGGATGAACACTGAAGCTTTCTTT
TRBD1	TRBV13	few	TRBJ1-3	CASTHRGIPGNTIYF	TGTGCCAGCACCCACAGGGGGATCCCTGGAAACACCATATATTTT
.	TRBV19	many	TRBJ2-3	CASSDRGLDTQYF	TGTGCCAGTAGTGACAGAGGTCTAGATACGCAGTATTTT
TRBD1	TRBV10-3	few	TRBJ2-5	CAITNGTGLETQYF	TGTGCCATCACCAACGGGACAGGGCTAGAGACCCAGTACTTC
.	TRBV19	many	TRBJ1-1	CASSMGTGVNTEAFF	TGTGCCAGTAGTATGGGAACAGGAGTGAACACTGAAGCTTTCTTT
.	TRBV6-5	many	TRBJ2-2	CASSLMRKFGELFF	TGTGCCAGCAGTCTGATGCGGAAGTTCGGGGAGCTGTTTTTT
.	TRBV18	many	TRBJ2-1	CASSPGDEQFF	TGTGCCAGCTCACCAGGGGACGAGCAGTTCTTC
.	TRBV7-9	.	TRBJ1-1	CASSWRGIESEAFF	TGTGCCAGCAGCTGGCGAGGGATAGAGTCTGAAGCTTTCTTT
.	TRBV12-5	few	TRBJ2-3	CASGLDGGRTDTQYF	TGTGCTAGTGGTTTGGACGGGGGAAGAACAGATACGCAGTATTTT
.	TRBV7-9	many	TRBJ2-7	CASSLEAGYESEQYF	TGTGCCAGCAGCTTAGAGGCAGGGTATGAGTCCGAGCAGTACTTC
.	TRBV20-1	many	TRBJ2-1	CSARKGTSYNEQFF	TGCAGTGCTAGGAAGGGGACCTCCTACAATGAGCAGTTCTTC
.	TRBV25-1	.	TRBJ1-2	CASSDTGSLFGYTF	TGTGCCAGCAGTGACACAGGTTCGCTATTTGGCTACACCTTC
.	TRBV12-5	many	TRBJ2-7	CASGFHSYEQYF	TGTGCTAGTGGATTTCACTCCTACGAGCAGTACTTC